What follows are 21 T cell receptor beta chains derived from one specimen sequenced in a study of blood T cell repertoires in COVID-19. The method was immunoSEQ multiplex PCR; TCRdb's version includes in-frame clones alone and lacks a portion of them. The sample lists around 69,000 clones; roughly 80% were seen once. The specimen sequenced was peripheral blood. The receptors shown here come from a woman aged 55-69 years with acute or convalescent COVID-19.

This chain's CDR3 is CASSLAVRASYNSPLHF. The CDR3, as DNA: TGTGCCAGCAGCTTGGCCGTGCGGGCCTCCTATAATTCACCCCTCCACTTT. The V call is TRBV5-6, the J call TRBJ1-6; no firm D call. The germline gives CDR1 SGHDT, CDR2 YYEEEE. The CDR3 is 17 amino acids. Trimming left V 0 bases short and J 0 bases short, with 10 bases between. Drawing the rest from reference TRBV5-6 and TRBJ1-6, the complete variable domain is DAGVTQSPTHLIKTRGQQVTLRCSPKSGHDTVSWYQQALGQGPQFIFQYYEEEERQRGNFPDRFSGHQFPNYSSELNVNALLLGDSALYLCASSLAVRASYNSPLHFGNGTRLTVT.

The chain joins TRBV19 to TRBJ1-1; 7 bases align to TRBD1. V lost 10 bases to trimming and J lost 1 base; unmatched junction nucleotides: 6. This CDR3 region has 13 residues. CDR1 is LNHDA, CDR2 SQIVND, per germline (reference sequence). CDR3 sequence: CAIRQGQNTEAFF. The CDR3 DNA reads as TGTGCCATCCGACAGGGACAGAACACTGAAGCTTTCTTT.

The gene calls are TRBV3-1 (or the pseudogene TRBV3-2) and TRBJ2-5; D is possibly TRBD2 (5 bases). This CDR3 is built from 15 residues. Germline V gives CDR1 LGHDT, CDR2 YNNKEL (reference sequence). V lost 3 bases and J 4 bases, leaving 15 bases between the germline ends. The CDR3 loop reads CASSQSRVWRETQYF. CDR3 sequence (DNA): TGTGCCAGCAGCCAGTCGCGGGTTTGGCGAGAGACCCAGTACTTC.

V gene TRBV3-1 (or the pseudogene TRBV3-2) combines with J gene TRBJ1-2; 9 nucleotides align to TRBD1. CDR3 length: 14 amino acids. Germline V gene data show CDR1 as LGHDT and CDR2 as YNNKEL (reference sequence). The V gene end was trimmed by 1 base and the J gene end by 8 bases; junction bases not matched to a gene: 5. CDR3 residues: CASSQVTGGLGYTF. In DNA form, the CDR3 reads TGTGCCAGCAGCCAAGTTACAGGGGGCTTGGGCTACACCTTC.

This clone was observed a handful of times. The chain carries TRBV28 and TRBJ2-1; D is undetermined. The CDR3 sequence is 13 residues long. V dropped 3 bases and J dropped 8 bases, with 11 bases sitting between them. Germline CDR1 reads MDHEN; CDR2 reads SYDVKM. The CDR3 here is CASSLLGAYEQFF. The CDR3 DNA is TGTGCCAGCAGTTTGTTAGGAGCGTATGAGCAGTTCTTC.

The chain couples TRBV28 to TRBJ1-5; no clear D gene. Trimming stripped 3 bases from V and 4 bases from J, with 10 bases between. Germline-derived CDR1 and CDR2 are MDHEN and SYDVKM. CDR3 length: 14 residues. CDR3 loop: CASSFRGTNQPQHF. CDR3 nucleotides: TGTGCCAGCAGTTTTCGGGGTACTAATCAGCCCCAGCATTTT.

CDR3 sequence (DNA): TGTGCCAGCAGCTCTAGCGACTCGACCTACAATGAGCAGTTCTTC. This codes for CASSSSDSTYNEQFF. V is TRBV7-3 and J is TRBJ2-1, with TRBD2 as a possible D gene (6 bases). The CDR3 extends over 15 amino acids. V dropped 4 bases and J dropped 2 bases, with 12 bases sitting between them. CDR1 and CDR2 from the germline V gene are SGHTA and FQGTGA.

V is TRBV7-9 and J is TRBJ1-3, with unresolved D. CDR3 length: 15 amino acids. Germline CDR1 and CDR2: SEHNR and FQNEAQ (reference sequence). With 1 base removed from V and 1 base from J, the gap between germline ends came to 8 bases. The CDR3 here is CASSLVSSSGNTIYF. Here the CDR3 DNA reads TGTGCCAGCAGCTTAGTCTCCAGTTCTGGAAACACCATATATTTT.

The rearrangement links TRBV5-5 to TRBJ1-1; 8 positions agree with TRBD1. With V trimmed by 2 bases and J by 5 bases, 8 bases remained unmatched. The CDR3 covers 15 residues. Germline assignment: CDR1 SGHKS and CDR2 YYEKEE (reference sequence). CDR3 sequence reads: CASSFTGTGGTEAFF. Here the CDR3 DNA reads TGTGCCAGCAGCTTTACCGGGACAGGAGGGACTGAAGCTTTCTTT.

The chain joins TRBV7-3 to TRBJ2-2; TRBD1 agrees at 10 bases. Germline V CDR1 and CDR2: SGHTA, FQGTGA. Trimming took 1 base from V and 1 from J; bases not matched to a gene: 12. CDR3 length: 20 residues. The CDR3 spells CASSLRSKMTGGRNTGELFF. CDR3 nucleotide sequence: TGTGCCAGCAGCTTAAGAAGCAAAATGACAGGGGGCCGGAACACCGGGGAGCTGTTTTTT.

The chain recombines TRBV19 with TRBJ2-7, with 8 bases that match TRBD1. V lost 1 base and J lost 5; bases outside the gene matches: 10. Germline CDR1 LNHDA, CDR2 SQIVND (reference sequence). The CDR3 is made up of 16 amino acids. The CDR3: CASSIAWAGGRDEQYF. CDR3 DNA: TGTGCCAGTAGTATAGCTTGGGCAGGGGGCCGGGACGAGCAGTACTTC.

This clone has only one observation. The chain combines TRBV7-8 with TRBJ2-7; the D gene is possibly TRBD2 (6 bases). V lost 8 bases, J lost 4 bases, and 15 bases lay in between. The CDR3 has 13 residues. Germline values: CDR1 SGHVS, CDR2 FQNEAQ. In nucleotides, the CDR3 is TGTGCCAGCGGGGCGGGACCGAGATACGAGCAGTACTTC. This encodes CASGAGPRYEQYF.

The chain carries TRBV21-1 and TRBJ2-2; the DNA was not used to check the table's D call, TRBD2. TRBV21-1 is termed a pseudogene. CDR3 length equals 20 residues. The CDR3: CASSKVFWLAGGQNTGELFF. DNA of the CDR3: TGTGCCAGCAGCAAAGTTTTCTGGCTAGCGGGGGGGCAGAACACCGGGGAGCTGTTTTTT.

The V and J genes are TRBV14 and TRBJ1-2; D remains unclear. The ends were cut back, 1 base at V and 4 bases at J, with 10 bases in the middle. The germline V gene encodes CDR1 SGHDN and CDR2 FVKESK. CDR3 length: 14 residues. The CDR3 DNA follows: TGTGCCAGCAGCCAAGTCCGAGGGAGCTATGGCTACACCTTC. Its translation: CASSQVRGSYGYTF.

This clone was picked up one time. This chain uses TRBV21-1 with TRBJ2-7; TRBD1 reflects the table's D call only, with no check against the DNA. TRBV21-1 is a pseudogene. This CDR3 has 18 amino acids. The CDR3 DNA sequence: TGTGCCAGCAGCAAAGAGTGCCGCGTGGGGGCATTCTCCTACGAGCAGTACTTC. Its protein product is CASSKECRVGAFSYEQYF.

This clone was observed a few times. This chain uses TRBV28 with TRBJ1-2, with 10 nucleotides matching TRBD1. Germline V gene sequence: CDR1 MDHEN, CDR2 SYDVKM. Germline trimming cut 6 bases from V and 4 bases from J; bases unmatched to any gene: 5. The CDR3 extends over 14 amino acids. The CDR3 sequence is CASRDRGSVYGYTF. In DNA form, the CDR3 reads TGTGCCAGCAGGGACAGGGGGTCTGTCTATGGCTACACCTTC.

The chain combines TRBV6-5 with TRBJ2-7; 8 nucleotides line up with TRBD2. V was pared by 10 bases and J by 2 bases, with 13 bases of the junction left unmatched. The V gene's germline CDR1 is MNHEY and CDR2 SVGAGI. This CDR3 is 15 amino acids long. CDR3: CATRPGGSETYEQYF. The CDR3 nucleotides are TGTGCCACCCGCCCGGGAGGGTCGGAAACCTACGAGCAGTACTTC.

The genes are TRBV28 and TRBJ1-3; 9 bases are a match to TRBD1. Per germline, CDR1 MDHEN and CDR2 SYDVKM. This CDR3 is built from 14 residues. V gave up 8 bases and J gave up 2 bases; unmatched junction bases: 4. The CDR3 sequence: CASYRGRAGNTIYF. As DNA, the CDR3 is TGTGCCAGCTACAGGGGGCGAGCTGGAAACACCATATATTTT.

V is TRBV4-2 and J is TRBJ1-3; no reliable D call. V lost 1 base, J lost 9 bases, and 10 bases lay in between. The CDR3 is made up of 13 amino acids. Germline V lookup: CDR1 LGHNA, CDR2 YNFKEQ. The DNA of the CDR3 is TGTGCCAGCAGCCAAGGTGAAGCGGGCACCATATATTTT. Protein product: CASSQGEAGTIYF.

J is TRBJ1-1 and V is TRBV11-3; D gene unclear. CDR1 and CDR2 from the germline V gene are SGHNT and YENEEA. V lost 5 bases to trimming and J lost 5 bases, with 12 bases between them. This CDR3 has 13 residues. Here the CDR3 DNA reads TGTGCCAGCAGCCGAGGGAGGGATACTGAAGCTTTCTTT. Translated: CASSRGRDTEAFF.

V gene TRBV7-2 combines with J gene TRBJ1-6; D gene ambiguous. In germline, CDR1 is SGHTA, CDR2 FQGNSA. The CDR3 totals 14 residues. Trimming removed 4 bases at V and 4 bases at J, with 8 bases between. CDR3 region: CASSSRAYNSPLHF. CDR3 coding DNA: TGTGCCAGCAGCTCACGCGCATATAATTCACCCCTCCACTTT.